This TCR beta chain emerged from a study of blood T cell repertoires in COVID-19. Study-wide context: Italy, Spain and the United States were the sources of the convalescent and acute COVID-19 samples. Sample material is recorded as cDNA or gDNA derived from T cells, B-cell-depleted T cells, or PBMCs.

The V end was cut by 3 bases, the J end by 2 bases, with 7 bases between. CDR1 and CDR2 from the germline V gene are PRHDT and FYEKMQ (reference sequence). The CDR3 covers 13 residues. As handled by the study authors: Estimation of nucleated cell counts was performed using reference gene primer amplification. Repertoires were generated with immunoSEQ multiplex PCR, while TCRdb's copy carries only in-frame clones and drops some. The D gene and trimming were derived from the DNA, and the V and J assignments and clone size from that table. The sample yields some 290,000 clones, about nine tenths seen once. Followed over time, Seattle patients had been enrolled while infection was active.

The rearrangement links TRBV13 to TRBJ2-5; TRBD2 is a possible D gene (5 bases). Sequenced input: peripheral blood. The receptor comes from a woman aged 30 to 39 with COVID-19, enrolled during active disease. In DNA form, the CDR3 reads TGTGCCAGCAGCTTTAGGGAGCAAGAGACCCAGTACTTC. Encoded protein: CASSFREQETQYF.